This T cell receptor beta chain derives from a study of metastatic and nonmetastatic thyroid tumors. Study-level findings and limits: Benign nodules were reported to have significantly lower TCR beta diversity than malignant thyroid tumors, in blood and tumor.

This clone turned up a few times. Its antigen is unidentified. All patients were treatment-naive before thyroid surgery. TCRdb re-clonotyped the PCR reads through MiXCR. Here the sample spans fewer than 30,000 clones, about a sixth being singletons. The J segment lost 2 bases and the V segment lost 0 bases, leaving 3 bases of the junction unmatched. CDR3 size: 15 residues. Germline loops: CDR1 MNHNS, CDR2 SASEGT. This chain links TRBV6-1 with TRBJ2-5; 7 nucleotides match TRBD2. Sequencing was done on a sample of blood. This TCR came from a female donor with papillary thyroid cancer or a benign thyroid nodule (not recorded which). Some clones in this sample may be carry-over from other donors' samples. DNA of the CDR3: TGTGCCAGCAGTGAAGCGCGGGGGATGCAAGAGACCCAGTACTTC. Protein product: CASSEARGMQETQYF.